These T cell receptor beta chains were read from a single sample in a study of siplizumab effects on memory and regulatory T cells. This table comes from immunoSEQ multiplex PCR, and its TCRdb copy is limited to in-frame clones, with some not included. The table lists approximately 100,000 clones, roughly 94% of them singletons. Sequenced sample: Tregs sorted from blood. These receptors came from a human donor in good health. Each CDR3 is given with its conserved first and last residue. A D gene is named only where the DNA matches it firmly. Clone size is stated in some rows and not others, as once, few, many or a class when expanded.

CDR3 DNA,CDR3 protein,clone size,D gene,J gene,V gene
TGTGCCAGCAGCACGGTAGCGGGAGTCTCCTACAATGAGCAGTTCTTC,CASSTVAGVSYNEQFF,NA,TRBD2,TRBJ2-1,TRBV4-2
TGCGCCAGCAGCCTAATCACTAGCGGCAGCTCCTACGAGCAGTACTTC,CASSLITSGSSYEQYF,NA,TRBD2,TRBJ2-7,TRBV5-1
TGCGCCAGCAGCTTGTTTGGGCAGGGTAAGTCGTTCTACGAGCAGTACTTC,CASSLFGQGKSFYEQYF,NA,NA,TRBJ2-7,TRBV5-1
TGTGCCAGCTGGGGGACAGCACCTCGCAGCTATGGCTACACCTTC,CASWGTAPRSYGYTF,once,TRBD1,TRBJ1-2,TRBV27
TGTGCCAGCAGCGGGATACGACTAGTCTCTAGCACAGATACGCAGTATTTT,CASSGIRLVSSTDTQYF,NA,NA,TRBJ2-3,TRBV7-2
TGCGCCAGCAGCTTGGTCGAGATTCGCACCGGGGAGCTGTTTTTT,CASSLVEIRTGELFF,NA,NA,TRBJ2-2,TRBV5-1
TGTGCCAGCAGTTCCCCAGCGGGAGGAAAAGAGACCCAGTACTTC,CASSSPAGGKETQYF,NA,TRBD2,TRBJ2-5,TRBV28
TGTGCCAGCAGCCCGAGACTAGCGAACACCGGGGAGCTGTTTTTT,CASSPRLANTGELFF,NA,NA,TRBJ2-2,TRBV7-8
TGTGCCAGCTCACCACCGGCGGGAGGGAGCACAGATACGCAGTATTTT,CASSPPAGGSTDTQYF,once,TRBD2,TRBJ2-3,TRBV18
TGCGCCAGCAGCTTGATTTTCCAAGAAGAAAAACTGTTTTTT,CASSLIFQEEKLFF,NA,NA,TRBJ1-4,TRBV5-1
TGCGCCAGCAGCTTGGTTGGACAGGGGGCGGGAGGCTACACCTTC,CASSLVGQGAGGYTF,NA,TRBD1,TRBJ1-2,TRBV5-1
TGCGCCAGCAGTGACGGGATCGGGACCCAGTACTTC,CASSDGIGTQYF,NA,NA,TRBJ2-5,TRBV10-1
TGTGCCAGCAGCAATTGGCCCGATGAAAAACTGTTTTTT,CASSNWPDEKLFF,NA,NA,TRBJ1-4,TRBV11-2
TGCGCCAGCAGTCAGAAGACTTCACCCCTCCACTTT,CASSQKTSPLHF,NA,NA,TRBJ1-6,TRBV23-1
TGTGCCAGCAGCTTCGTCTCAGGGGCATTCACAGAGACCCAGTACTTC,CASSFVSGAFTETQYF,NA,NA,TRBJ2-5,TRBV5-6
TGTGCCACCAGCAGAGATATGAGGATCTACACCGGGGAGCTGTTTTTT,CATSRDMRIYTGELFF,NA,NA,TRBJ2-2,TRBV15
TGCGCCAGCAGCCAAGGGTGGAGGGGAGACAGAACCGGGGAGCTGTTTTTT,CASSQGWRGDRTGELFF,NA,NA,TRBJ2-2,TRBV4-1
TGCGCCAGCAGCCCGGGACTACAAGCCCGGGAGCAGTACTTC,CASSPGLQAREQYF,NA,TRBD2,TRBJ2-5,TRBV5-1
TGTGCCAGCAGCTACGCTAGCGGGAGTGTCGGGTCGCAGTATTTT,CASSYASGSVGSQYF,NA,TRBD2,TRBJ2-3,TRBV7-2
TGTGCCAGCAGCTTGGGAGCACCCATGAACACTGAAGCTTTCTTT,CASSLGAPMNTEAFF,NA,NA,TRBJ1-1,TRBV5-4
TGTGCCAGCAGTTTGACCAAATTGCGAGGGGACATTCTCTACGAGCAGTACTTC,CASSLTKLRGDILYEQYF,once,NA,TRBJ2-7,TRBV28
TGTGCCAGCAGCCCGGGACAGTTGAACACTGAAGCTTTCTTT,CASSPGQLNTEAFF,NA,TRBD1,TRBJ1-1,TRBV7-6
TGTGCCAGCAGGCCCTACAGGGGGGGAAATGAAAAACTGTTTTTT,CASRPYRGGNEKLFF,NA,TRBD1,TRBJ1-4,TRBV6-1
TGTGCCAGCAGCTTAGCAGATAGGACAGATACGCAGTATTTT,CASSLADRTDTQYF,NA,NA,TRBJ2-3,TRBV7-2
TGTGCCAGCAGCCCAAGTCAGTTGTCTACCGGCAGGCGCCTTAGGACCCAGTACTTC,CASSPSQLSTGRRLRTQYF,NA,NA,TRBJ2-5,TRBV4-2
TGCGCCAGCAGGTCCGGGACTAGCGGGTTAAAGTCGAGCTCCTACGAGCAGTACTTC,CASRSGTSGLKSSSYEQYF,NA,TRBD2,TRBJ2-7,TRBV23-1
TGTGCCATCAGTAAAGGACAGAATGAGCAGTTCTTC,CAISKGQNEQFF,NA,NA,TRBJ2-1,TRBV10-3
TGTGCCTGGAGTGTATCGGCAGGGGCTTTAGATACGCAGTATTTT,CAWSVSAGALDTQYF,NA,NA,TRBJ2-3,TRBV30
TGCGCCAGCAGTAGGGCAGGGGGAAGCGATACGCAGTATTTT,CASSRAGGSDTQYF,NA,TRBD1,TRBJ2-3,TRBV10-2
TGTGCCAGCAGCCAGGCCTATGGACTCTACAATGAGCAGTTCTTC,CASSQAYGLYNEQFF,NA,NA,TRBJ2-1,TRBV7-9
TGTGCCAGCAGGGGGGCTTTAGGAGCCCAGTACTTC,CASRGALGAQYF,NA,NA,TRBJ2-5,TRBV2
TGTGCCAGCAGTTCCCGGCGACGGCGGAACTATGGCTACACCTTC,CASSSRRRRNYGYTF,NA,NA,TRBJ1-2,TRBV6-1
TGTGCCAGCAGCCAAGGAGTAGCGGTCTCCTACGAGCAGTACTTC,CASSQGVAVSYEQYF,NA,NA,TRBJ2-7,TRBV2
TGTGCCAGCTCGTCCGGGACAGGGGTCACCTACGAGCAGTACTTC,CASSSGTGVTYEQYF,NA,TRBD1,TRBJ2-7,TRBV18
TGTGCCAGCAGCTTAGAAGGAGGACAGGGTAAGCAGTTCTTC,CASSLEGGQGKQFF,NA,TRBD1,TRBJ2-1,TRBV11-3
TGTGCCAGCCGAGGGACAGCCGCTTACGCTTATAGCAATCAGCCCCAGCATTTT,CASRGTAAYAYSNQPQHF,NA,TRBD1,TRBJ1-5,TRBV27
TGTGCCCCCATGACAGGGCTCTACGAGCAGTACTTC,CAPMTGLYEQYF,NA,TRBD1,TRBJ2-7,TRBV10-3
TGCGCCAGCGGTCACGGCGGGTGGAAGGTCCATACGCAGTATTTT,CASGHGGWKVHTQYF,NA,NA,TRBJ2-3,TRBV5-1
TGCGCCAGCAGCCTAGGACTAGCGGTCTCCCAGGCGTACAATGAGCAGTTCTTC,CASSLGLAVSQAYNEQFF,NA,TRBD2,TRBJ2-1,TRBV5-1
TGTGCCAGCAGTACTAGGGGCAATGAGCAGTTCTTC,CASSTRGNEQFF,NA,NA,TRBJ2-1,TRBV6-6
TGTGCCACCAGCAGGGATTCTGTCTATGGCTACACCTTC,CATSRDSVYGYTF,NA,NA,TRBJ1-2,TRBV15
TGCGCCAGCAGCTTGGATCGGGCTTTGAACACTGAAGCTTTCTTT,CASSLDRALNTEAFF,NA,NA,TRBJ1-1,TRBV5-1
TGTGCCAGCGAGACCCGAAACTTCAAAGCTTTCTTT,CASETRNFKAFF,NA,NA,TRBJ1-1,TRBV6-1
TGTGCCAGCAGCCCTTTTGGGAACACTGAAGCTTTCTTT,CASSPFGNTEAFF,few,NA,TRBJ1-1,TRBV7-3
TGTGCCAGCAGCGTAGGGATGTATGAGCAGTTCTTC,CASSVGMYEQFF,NA,NA,TRBJ2-1,TRBV9
TGTGCCACGGCCCTAGCGGGAAAGACAGATACGCAGTATTTT,CATALAGKTDTQYF,NA,TRBD2,TRBJ2-3,TRBV10-3
TGTGCCAGCAGCCGAAGGACTAGCGAGTACAATGAGCAGTTCTTC,CASSRRTSEYNEQFF,NA,TRBD2,TRBJ2-1,TRBV14
TGTGCCAGCAGCTTAGTCTCTACTAATCAGCCCCAGCATTTT,CASSLVSTNQPQHF,NA,NA,TRBJ1-5,TRBV7-6
TGTGCCAGCTCAATCTCAGGCGGGAACACTGAAGCTTTCTTT,CASSISGGNTEAFF,NA,NA,TRBJ1-1,TRBV18
TGTGCCATAAGACTAGCGGCTACCTACGAGCAGTACTTC,CAIRLAATYEQYF,once,TRBD2,TRBJ2-7,TRBV6-5
TGTGCCTGGAGTGTACACCGGACAGGGGGCAGTGAGCAGTTCTTC,CAWSVHRTGGSEQFF,NA,TRBD1,TRBJ2-1,TRBV30
TGTGCCAGCAGTTATCGAGGGACTAACGGGAGCGAGCAGTACTTC,CASSYRGTNGSEQYF,NA,TRBD2,TRBJ2-7,TRBV6-6
TGTGCCAGTAGTATAGGGGGGTTCGGAAACACCATATATTTT,CASSIGGFGNTIYF,NA,NA,TRBJ1-3,TRBV19
TGTGCCAGCAGCTTACTATTGGGGGCTCTCTATGGCTACACCTTC,CASSLLLGALYGYTF,NA,NA,TRBJ1-2,TRBV7-2
TGTGCCAGCTCACGGGACAGGAGAAACACCATATATTTT,CASSRDRRNTIYF,NA,TRBD1,TRBJ1-3,TRBV18
TGTGCCAGCAGCTTATGGAGGGGAGAGACCCAGTACTTC,CASSLWRGETQYF,NA,NA,TRBJ2-5,TRBV11-3
TGTGCCAGCAGTCTGTTGGTTTCGACCGGACTGCCGAGCCAAGAGACCCAGTACTTC,CASSLLVSTGLPSQETQYF,NA,NA,TRBJ2-5,TRBV2
TGCGCCAGCAGTCAAGGGACAGGGGCGAACGGGTATGGCTACACCTTC,CASSQGTGANGYGYTF,once,TRBD1,TRBJ1-2,TRBV10-2
TGCGCCAGCAGCTTTTGGGGGAGGGCATCGGATGAGCAGTTCTTC,CASSFWGRASDEQFF,NA,TRBD2,TRBJ2-1,TRBV5-1